This passage covers 30 T cell receptor beta chains from one sample sequenced in a study of neurological immune-mediated disorders. From the 5' RACE reads, TCRdb called clonotypes with MiXCR, one entry per CDR3 protein. Of approximately 89,000 distinct CDR3 sequences in the sample, less than 15% were seen once. As to time point: longitudinal time-point 2. The sequenced sample was PBMCs. The source of these receptors is a female donor with HTLV-1-associated myelopathy (HAM/TSP).

This clonotype was detected many times. V gene TRBV7-3 combines with J gene TRBJ1-1, with TRBD1 identical over 9 bases. The CDR3 has 16 amino acids. Looked up from germline, CDR1 is SGHTA and CDR2 is FQGTGA. J gave up 5 bases and V 3 bases, and 10 bases lay outside the gene matches. In DNA form, the CDR3 reads TGTGCCAGCAGCTTCTCCTTGGGACAGGGAGGGACTGAAGCTTTCTTT. Amino acids: CASSFSLGQGGTEAFF. The full variable domain, with the rest looked up from reference TRBV7-3 and TRBJ1-1, is GAGVSQTPSNKVTEKGKYVELRCDPISGHTALYWYRQSLGQGPEFLIYFQGTGAADDSGLPNDRFFAVRPEGSVSTLKIQRTERGDSAVYLCASSFSLGQGGTEAFFGQGTRLTVV.

This clonotype rates as medium-sized. The gene calls are TRBV20-1 and TRBJ2-7, with D perhaps matching TRBD1 (5 bases). Between the trimmed V and J ends, which lost 1 base and 6 bases, there was a span of 13 bases. Germline CDR1 is DFQATT and CDR2 is SNEGSKA (reference sequence). The CDR3 loop spans 13 amino acids. This chain's CDR3 is CSARAPGFREQYF. In DNA, the CDR3 is TGCAGTGCTAGAGCCCCAGGGTTTCGCGAGCAGTACTTC.

This clonotype was seen a few times. V usage is TRBV15 and J usage is TRBJ2-1, with 8 positions matching TRBD1. The CDR3 covers 18 residues. Germline-derived CDR1 and CDR2 are LNHNV and YYDKDF (reference sequence). J was trimmed by 5 bases and V by 4 bases; bases with no gene match: 16. CDR3 coding DNA: TGTGCCACCAGCATCCGCCAGGGGGCCCCCTTGGGGGACAATGAGCAGTTCTTC. Translating it yields CATSIRQGAPLGDNEQFF.

This clonotype came up many times. A junction end diverges from the germline sequence, so it may reflect a read error. The V gene is TRBV27, the J gene TRBJ1-3; a possible D gene is TRBD1 (6 bases). Germline CDR1 reads MNHEY; CDR2 reads SMNVEV (reference sequence). This CDR3 region has 11 residues. The CDR3 nucleotides read TGTGCCAGCTCCGGGGGGCCGTCATGGGCATTT. This encodes CASSGGPSWAF.

DNA of the CDR3: TGTGCCAGCAGGGGGCTCCGGGACAGTTCCTACGAGCAGTACTTC. It is translated as CASRGLRDSSYEQYF. The chain is built from TRBV2 and TRBJ2-7; TRBD1 aligns across 7 bases. Germline V gene data show CDR1 as SNHLY and CDR2 as FYNNEI. The CDR3 covers 15 residues. Trimming cost V 6 bases and J 1 base; bases outside gene matches: 9.

This clonotype qualifies as medium-sized. The chain couples TRBV7-2 to TRBJ2-3; 11 bases align to TRBD2. The ends lost 6 bases at V and 4 bases at J; junction bases unmatched: 9. Germline V gene sequence: CDR1 SGHTA, CDR2 FQGNSA. The CDR3 runs to 16 residues. DNA of the CDR3: TGTGCCAGCAGACATCCACTAGCGGGGGTAGCAGATACGCAGTATTTT. This encodes CASRHPLAGVADTQYF. Full variable domain (missing parts from reference TRBV7-2 and TRBJ2-3): GAGVSQSPSNKVTEKGKDVELRCDPISGHTALYWYRQSLGQGLEFLIYFQGNSAPDKSGLPSDRFSAERTGGSVSTLTIQRTQQEDSAVYLCASRHPLAGVADTQYFGPGTRLTVL.

This clonotype was detected ten times or more. V is TRBV4-1 and J is TRBJ1-5, with D perhaps TRBD1 (5 bases). Germline loops: CDR1 MGHRA, CDR2 YSYEKL. V lost 3 bases and J 3 bases, leaving 15 bases between the germline ends. The CDR3 has 16 amino acids. The CDR3 spells CASSHRGVGNNQPQHF. CDR3 bases: TGCGCCAGCAGCCATAGGGGCGTAGGGAACAATCAGCCCCAGCATTTT.

This clonotype was detected many times. The chain joins TRBV7-9 to TRBJ2-6, with D possibly matching TRBD2 (7 bases). Per the germline V gene, CDR1 is SEHNR and CDR2 is FQNEAQ (reference sequence). Deletions cut 5 bases from V and 0 bases from J, with 17 bases between. There are 18 residues in the CDR3. The CDR3 is CASSPGRTAGSGANVLTF. The CDR3, as DNA: TGTGCCAGCAGCCCCGGGAGGACAGCCGGCTCTGGGGCCAACGTCCTGACTTTC.

The rearrangement joins TRBV7-8 to TRBJ2-5; 7 bases fit TRBD1. Germline V gives CDR1 SGHVS, CDR2 FQNEAQ. The CDR3 sequence is 14 residues long. Trimming removed 5 bases from V and 1 base from J; junction bases left unmatched: 4. This CDR3 is CASSEDRPQETQYF. The CDR3, as DNA: TGTGCCAGCAGCGAGGACAGGCCCCAAGAGACCCAGTACTTC. Full variable domain (outside the CDR3, taken from reference TRBV7-8 and TRBJ2-5): GAGVSQSPRYKVAKRGQDVALRCDPISGHVSLFWYQQALGQGPEFLTYFQNEAQLDKSGLPSDRFFAERPEGSVSTLKIQRTQQEDSAVYLCASSEDRPQETQYFGPGTRLLVL.

This clonotype occurred many times. V usage is TRBV29-1 and J usage is TRBJ2-2; TRBD1 might be the D (5 bases). Germline V gives CDR1 SQVTM, CDR2 ANQGSEA. Trimming removed 0 bases at V and 0 bases at J, with 14 bases between. The CDR3 totals 17 residues. This CDR3 reads CSVEDPETVANTGELFF. In DNA form, the CDR3 reads TGCAGCGTTGAAGATCCCGAGACAGTTGCGAACACCGGGGAGCTGTTTTTT.

This clonotype has ten or more counts. The chain carries TRBV20-1 and TRBJ1-5, with D unresolved. Per the germline V gene, CDR1 is DFQATT and CDR2 is SNEGSKA (reference sequence). Trimming shortened V by 6 bases and J by 3 bases, and 12 bases separated the two germline ends. This CDR3 comprises 13 residues. CDR3 amino acids: CSANTASNQPQHF. The CDR3 region has the DNA TGCAGTGCGAATACAGCGTCCAATCAGCCCCAGCATTTT.

This clonotype was seen at least ten times. The chain has TRBV4-1 and TRBJ2-2, with D tentatively TRBD2 (7 bases). There are 16 residues in the CDR3. Germline V gives CDR1 MGHRA, CDR2 YSYEKL. Between the trimmed V and J ends, which lost 7 bases and 4 bases, there was a span of 19 bases. As DNA, the CDR3 is TGCGCCAGCACCGAAAGGGGGGGGGGCCGCACCGGGGAGCTGTTTTTT. Its protein product is CASTERGGGRTGELFF.

The chain combines TRBV9 with TRBJ2-7; possibly TRBD1 for D (6 bases). Germline CDR1 is SGDLS and CDR2 is YYNGEE. V lost 2 bases to trimming and J lost 2 bases, with 11 bases between them. This CDR3 spans 14 amino acids. CDR3 sequence: CASSVVDSPYEQYF. In DNA, the CDR3 is TGTGCCAGCAGCGTCGTGGACAGTCCCTACGAGCAGTACTTC.

In its sample, this clonotype was seen many times. This chain connects TRBV20-1 to TRBJ2-5; TRBD2 matches at 7 bases. The J segment lost 1 base and the V segment lost 0 bases, leaving 5 bases of the junction unmatched. The germline CDR1 and CDR2 sequences are DFQATT and SNEGSKA (reference sequence). This CDR3 has 15 amino acids. CDR3 sequence: CSARDRLAAQETQYF. Written as DNA, the CDR3 is TGCAGTGCTAGAGATCGCCTAGCGGCCCAAGAGACCCAGTACTTC.

This clonotype was seen repeatedly, ten times or more. The CDR3 DNA follows: TGCAGTGCTAGGGCTGGGAACACCGGGGAGCTGTTTTTT. Protein: CSARAGNTGELFF. This chain uses TRBV20-1 with TRBJ2-2, with unresolved D. The CDR3 is made up of 13 amino acids. The V gene lost 3 bases and the J gene lost 1 base, with 6 bases spanning the gap. From germline, CDR1 is DFQATT and CDR2 SNEGSKA (reference sequence).

This clonotype showed up many times. The chain joins TRBV20-1 to TRBJ1-1, with TRBD1 matching 7 bases. J lost 5 bases, V lost 6 bases, and 12 bases had no gene match. Germline CDR1 is DFQATT and CDR2 is SNEGSKA (reference sequence). The CDR3 totals 14 residues. This CDR3 reads CSAQGVGGKTEAFF. The DNA for the CDR3 is TGCAGTGCCCAGGGGGTAGGGGGCAAGACTGAAGCTTTCTTT.

This clonotype was picked up many times. V gene TRBV10-2 combines with J gene TRBJ1-5; tentative D call: TRBD1 (5 bases). The V end lost 4 bases, the J end lost 9 bases, and 13 bases lay between the germline ends. This CDR3 contains 13 residues. Germline V gene lookup returns CDR1 WSHSY and CDR2 SAAADI. DNA of the CDR3: TGCGCCAGCAGTGTTGTGGGGGGGGGGCCCCAGCATTTT. Its translation: CASSVVGGGPQHF.

With respect to this clonotype: A much larger clone is a single base away; this may be a read error. The chain employs TRBV28 and TRBJ2-3, with D unclear. Between the trimmed V and J ends, which lost 10 bases and 0 bases, there was a span of 14 bases. The CDR3 is 14 residues long. Looked up from germline, CDR1 is MDHEN and CDR2 is SYDVKM. CDR3 residues: CAIPVGSSTDTQYF. The CDR3 region has the DNA TGTGCCATTCCGGTGGGCTCTAGCACAGATACGCAGTATTTT. Filled out from reference TRBV28 and TRBJ2-3, the complete variable domain reads DVKVTQSSRYLVKRTGEKVFLECVQDMDHENMFWYRQDPGLGLRLIYFSYDVKMKEKGDIPEGYSVSREKKERFSLILESASTNQTSMYLCAIPVGSSTDTQYFGPGTRLTVL.

Many counts were recorded for this clonotype. The J gene is TRBJ2-3, the V gene TRBV15, with 12 bases lining up with TRBD2. The length of the CDR3 is 16 residues. Germline V CDR1 and CDR2: LNHNV, YYDKDF (reference sequence). Trimming took 6 bases from V and 4 from J; bases not matched to a gene: 8. CDR3 sequence: CATSPLAGGRSDTQYF. The CDR3 bases are TGTGCCACCAGTCCTCTAGCGGGGGGGCGGTCAGATACGCAGTATTTT.

The sample holds many counts of this clonotype. The chain uses TRBV5-6 and TRBJ2-1; 8 bases are a match to TRBD1. The CDR3 is 18 amino acids. The V segment lost 1 base and the J segment 0 bases; nucleotides outside the gene matches: 9. CDR1 and CDR2 (germline): SGHDT, YYEEEE. CDR3 region: CASSLTGQGFLSYNEQFF. DNA for the CDR3: TGTGCCAGCAGCTTGACTGGACAGGGCTTCCTCTCCTACAATGAGCAGTTCTTC.

This clonotype was observed many times. The chain is built from TRBV28 and TRBJ2-3; tentative D call: TRBD1 (6 bases). V was cut by 2 bases and J by 7 bases, with 16 bases left in between. There are 15 residues in the CDR3. Per germline, CDR1 MDHEN and CDR2 SYDVKM. CDR3: CASSLVGALIHTQYF. The DNA for the CDR3 is TGTGCCAGCAGTTTAGTGGGGGCCTTGATTCATACGCAGTATTTT. The full variable domain, its missing parts supplied by reference TRBV28 and TRBJ2-3, is DVKVTQSSRYLVKRTGEKVFLECVQDMDHENMFWYRQDPGLGLRLIYFSYDVKMKEKGDIPEGYSVSREKKERFSLILESASTNQTSMYLCASSLVGALIHTQYFGPGTRLTVL.

Note on this clonotype: Given a much more abundant clone one base away, this may be a read error. The chain carries TRBV6-1 and TRBJ2-5; D not certain. Germline assignment: CDR1 MNHNS and CDR2 SASEGT. The CDR3 contains 14 residues. CDR3 DNA: TGTACCAGCAGTGAAACGGCTACCCTGGAGACCCAGTACTTC. Its protein is CTSSETATLETQYF.

Worth noting for this clonotype: One junction end does not reproduce the germline sequence, and a read error may be involved. The chain uses TRBV12-3 or TRBV12-4 and TRBJ1-5; D unresolved. This CDR3 spans 14 amino acids. The CDR3 here is CASSVARMNQPQHF. The DNA for the CDR3 is TGTGCCAGCAGTGTAGCCAGGATGAATCAGCCCCAGCATTTT.

This chain links TRBV2 with TRBJ1-5, with D perhaps matching TRBD1 (5 bases). V lost 3 bases, J lost 7 bases, and 10 bases lay in between. The CDR3 sequence is 13 residues long. Germline V gene sequence: CDR1 SNHLY, CDR2 FYNNEI. The chain's CDR3 is CASSDDGGQPQHF. The CDR3 region has the DNA TGTGCCAGCAGTGATGATGGGGGACAGCCCCAGCATTTT.

This clonotype has a count of ten or more. The chain carries TRBV7-2 and TRBJ2-5, with D unresolved. Germline V lookup: CDR1 SGHTA, CDR2 FQGNSA. The CDR3 has 13 amino acids. The germline V and J ends were trimmed by 4 bases and 5 bases, with 11 bases remaining between them. The CDR3 protein is CASSSLGGETQYF. CDR3 coding DNA: TGTGCCAGCAGCTCCTTAGGTGGGGAGACCCAGTACTTC.

Ten or more counts support this clonotype. J is TRBJ2-3 and V is TRBV24-1, with D hard to call. V dropped 1 base and J dropped 0 bases, with 7 bases sitting between them. CDR1 is KGHDR and CDR2 is SFDVKD in the germline V gene. The CDR3 extends over 15 amino acids. The CDR3 is CATSDFRSSTDTQYF. The CDR3 nucleotides read TGTGCCACCAGTGATTTTAGGTCTAGCACAGATACGCAGTATTTT.

In its sample, this clonotype was seen many times. The gene calls are TRBV20-1 and TRBJ2-5; D is ambiguous. Germline V lookup: CDR1 DFQATT, CDR2 SNEGSKA (reference sequence). The V end was cut by 1 base, the J end by 7 bases, with 10 bases between. The CDR3 spans 12 residues. The CDR3 spells CSARAGTRTQYF. Here the CDR3 DNA reads TGCAGTGCTAGAGCGGGCACCCGGACCCAGTACTTC.

This clonotype was counted at least ten times. The chain carries TRBV28 and TRBJ2-7, with TRBD1 matching over 7 bases. V gave up 10 bases and J gave up 2 bases; unmatched junction bases: 8. Per the germline V gene, CDR1 is MDHEN and CDR2 is SYDVKM. This CDR3 is 13 amino acids long. CDR3 coding DNA: TGTGCCATCTTGGACAGGACAACCTACGAGCAGTACTTC. Protein: CAILDRTTYEQYF.

This clonotype was observed at least ten times. This chain uses TRBV20-1 with TRBJ2-1; 13 bases fit TRBD2. Germline V gene data show CDR1 as DFQATT and CDR2 as SNEGSKA (reference sequence). The CDR3 loop spans 17 amino acids. V trimming: 6 bases; J trimming: 9 bases; junction bases outside the gene matches: 17. Here the CDR3 DNA reads TGCAGTGCAAGGGATACCACTAGCGGGGGGGCTTTTGGTGAGCAGTTCTTC. Translated: CSARDTTSGGAFGEQFF.

This clonotype occurred many times. V is TRBV20-1 and J is TRBJ2-4; D is unresolved. The V and J ends lost 1 base and 0 bases respectively, with 7 bases between them. Germline V gene lookup returns CDR1 DFQATT and CDR2 SNEGSKA (reference sequence). This CDR3 has 14 amino acids. In DNA form, the CDR3 reads TGCAGTGCTAGAGTGACTCTAGCCAAAAACATTCAGTACTTC. Translation: CSARVTLAKNIQYF.